This TCR beta chain was sequenced during a study of Ad26.COV2.S vaccination and SARS-CoV-2 variants. Findings and limits, study-wide: Measurements of TCR breadth and depth may have given underestimates of the total T cell responses.

About this clone itself: Its antigen is undetermined.

Germline lookup yields CDR1 MNHEY and CDR2 SMNVEV (reference sequence). CDR3 size: 16 residues. V gave up 6 bases and J gave up 3 bases; unmatched junction bases: 11. Repertoires were generated with immunoSEQ multiplex PCR, while TCRdb's copy carries only in-frame clones and drops some. Altogether about 440,000 clones are present, less than 95% being singletons, with the ten largest covering roughly 4%. Treatment specified: some 20 received Ad26.COV2.S at low or high dose, single or two shots; about 5 received placebo; per-sample allocation not given. Day 63 following the first vaccine or placebo injection was when the samples were taken. Boston supplied an adult donor aged 18-55 years.

The sequence came from a person aged 18 to 65 who received the Ad26.COV2.S COVID-19 vaccine or a placebo. The chain links TRBV27 to TRBJ2-7; TRBD2 agrees at 10 bases. The starting material was peripheral blood, obtained in a trial of Ad26.COV2.S vaccine versus placebo. As DNA, the CDR3 is TGTGCCAGCAGCTTCACCAGCGGGAGGGCCATCTACGAGCAGTACTTC. Translated, it gives CASSFTSGRAIYEQYF.